The 22 T cell receptor beta chains listed next were all sequenced from one sample in a study of T cells in Graves' hyperthyroidism and ophthalmopathy. The CDR3 regions of TCR beta were amplified from RNA transcripts. With the HTBI primer set, the TCR CDR3 went through a first round of RT-PCR. TCRdb processed the multiplex PCR reads anew with MiXCR; each CDR3 protein has one entry. This sample carries hundreds of thousands of distinct CDR3 sequences, more than 13% of them seen once, and the ten largest clones take 25% to 30%. The material sequenced was blood. These receptors all stem from a man in his fifties with Graves' ophthalmopathy.

This clonotype has ten or more counts. This CDR3 reads CASREIGQTQETQYF. CDR3 bases: TGTGCCAGCAGGGAAATTGGACAAACCCAAGAGACCCAGTACTTC. The genes are TRBV27 and TRBJ2-5; tentatively, D is TRBD1 (5 bases). Germline assignment: CDR1 MNHEY and CDR2 SMNVEV (reference sequence). Between the trimmed V and J ends, which lost 6 bases and 1 base, there was a span of 15 bases. The length of the CDR3 is 15 residues.

This clonotype was counted ten times or more. The chain uses TRBV28 and TRBJ2-3; no clear D. Trimming shortened V by 0 bases and J by 0 bases, and 16 bases separated the two germline ends. CDR3 length: 18 amino acids. Looked up from germline, CDR1 is MDHEN and CDR2 is SYDVKM. CDR3 sequence reads: CASSLWPSEVDSTDTQYF. In nucleotides, the CDR3 is TGTGCCAGCAGTTTATGGCCTTCAGAGGTGGATAGCACAGATACGCAGTATTTT.

The CDR3, as DNA: TGTGCCAGTAGTATAGGGCAGGTAGGCACAGATACGCAGTATTTT. Translation: CASSIGQVGTDTQYF. The genes are TRBV19 and TRBJ2-3; D not certain. The CDR3 is made up of 15 amino acids. Germline values: CDR1 LNHDA, CDR2 SQIVND (reference sequence). V was pared by 1 base and J by 1 base, with 9 bases between.

This clonotype was recorded at least ten times. The V and J genes are TRBV28 and TRBJ2-2; TRBD1 might be the D (6 bases). V was pared by 5 bases and J by 4 bases, with 14 bases between. The CDR3 is 15 amino acids. Germline CDR1 is MDHEN and CDR2 is SYDVKM. As DNA, the CDR3 is TGTGCCAGCAGTGACGTCAGGGGCCTCACCGGGGAGCTGTTTTTT. Protein: CASSDVRGLTGELFF.

This clonotype was seen ten or more times. The chain uses TRBV5-1 and TRBJ2-3; TRBD2 aligns across 7 bases. Per the germline V gene, CDR1 is SGHRS and CDR2 is YFSETQ. The CDR3 is 15 residues long. The CDR3 DNA sequence: TGCGCTTCTGGGAGGGACCCTCAAGGTACAGATACGCAGTATTTT. Protein sequence: CASGRDPQGTDTQYF. Combining the CDR3 with reference TRBV5-1 and TRBJ2-3 gives the whole variable domain KAGVTQTPRYLIKTRGQQVTLSCSPISGHRSVSWYQQTPGQGLQFLFEYFSETQRNKGNFPGRFSGRQFSNSRSEMNVSTLELGDSALYLCASGRDPQGTDTQYFGPGTRLTVL.

The CDR3: CASRSAGNEQFF. The CDR3 DNA reads TGTGCCTCTCGTTCAGCGGGCAATGAGCAGTTCTTC. The chain joins TRBV2 to TRBJ2-1, with D tentatively TRBD2 (6 bases). Trimming stripped 11 bases from V and 6 bases from J, with 14 bases between. The CDR3 has 12 residues. Germline assignment: CDR1 SNHLY and CDR2 FYNNEI.

There are many counts of this clonotype. The J gene is TRBJ2-3, the V gene TRBV30; 13 positions match TRBD2. V gave up 3 bases and J gave up 4 bases; unmatched junction bases: 7. Germline CDR1 reads GTSNPN; CDR2 reads SVGIG (reference sequence). The CDR3 totals 16 residues. The CDR3 nucleotides read TGTGCCTGGAGATCAACTAGCGGGAGGGTAGCAGATACGCAGTATTTT. Encoded protein: CAWRSTSGRVADTQYF. Filled out from reference TRBV30 and TRBJ2-3, the complete variable domain reads SQTIHQWPATLVQPVGSPLSLECTVEGTSNPNLYWYRQAAGRGLQLLFYSVGIGQISSEVPQNLSASRPQDRQFILSSKKLLLSDSGFYLCAWRSTSGRVADTQYFGPGTRLTVL.

This clonotype appeared many times. The chain recombines TRBV29-1 with TRBJ1-1; D gene ambiguous. The germline V gene encodes CDR1 SQVTM and CDR2 ANQGSEA. The CDR3 contains 14 residues. V was pared by 3 bases and J by 10 bases, with 21 bases between. This CDR3 reads CSVEEPNGWSAAFF. CDR3 coding DNA: TGCAGCGTTGAGGAGCCAAACGGGTGGTCTGCAGCTTTCTTT.

Worth noting for this clonotype: This may be a read error, as it is one base from a much larger clone. This chain connects TRBV13 to TRBJ2-5; 10 bases align to TRBD1. This CDR3 comprises 16 residues. V lost 1 base, J lost 6 bases, and 8 bases stayed unmatched. Per the germline V gene, CDR1 is PRHDT and CDR2 is FYEKMQ (reference sequence). CDR3 region: CASSLVGTGASQTQYF. DNA for the CDR3: TGTGCCAGCAGCTTAGTCGGGACAGGGGCCAGTCAGACCCAGTACTTC.

This clonotype was seen a handful of times. This chain connects TRBV20-1 to TRBJ2-7; D is unresolved. Germline V CDR1 and CDR2: DFQATT, SNEGSKA (reference sequence). This CDR3 is 12 amino acids long. CDR3 in DNA: TGCAGCCTTCGGAAGAGCTCCTACGAGCAGTACTTC. Its translation is CSLRKSSYEQYF.

Note on this clonotype: This is likely a read error, given that the CDR3 carries no conserved phenylalanine or tryptophan at its end. J is TRBJ2-2 and V is TRBV6-5; D remains ambiguous. V dropped 2 bases and J dropped 5 bases, with 12 bases sitting between them. Germline V gene data show CDR1 as MNHEY and CDR2 as SVGAGI. The length of the CDR3 is 15 residues. For the CDR3, the DNA is TGTGCCAGCAGTTACCGATCTAGGCTAACCGGGGAGCTGTTTTTG. Amino acids: CASSYRSRLTGELFL.

This sequence joins TRBV19 and TRBJ2-4, with 8 bases lining up with TRBD2. The trim removed 6 bases at V and 2 bases at J, leaving 15 bases unmatched. Per the germline V gene, CDR1 is LNHDA and CDR2 is SQIVND (reference sequence). The CDR3 extends over 18 amino acids. The CDR3 loop is CASSQDGAGAGSKNIQYF. For the CDR3, the DNA is TGTGCCAGTAGCCAGGATGGAGCGGGAGCGGGATCCAAAAACATTCAGTACTTC. Supplemented by reference TRBV19 and TRBJ2-4, the full variable domain reads DGGITQSPKYLFRKEGQNVTLSCEQNLNHDAMYWYRQDPGQGLRLIYYSQIVNDFQKGDIAEGYSVSREKKESFPLTVTSAQKNPTAFYLCASSQDGAGAGSKNIQYFGAGTRLSVL.

This clonotype appeared a few times. V is TRBV24-1 and J is TRBJ2-3; D not certain. The CDR3 loop spans 13 amino acids. Trimming took 0 bases from V and 5 from J, leaving 5 bases between them. Germline V gene lookup returns CDR1 KGHDR and CDR2 SFDVKD. The CDR3, as DNA: TGTGCCACCAGTGATTTGTTAAAAGATACGCAGTATTTT. Translated, it gives CATSDLLKDTQYF.

Regarding this clonotype: Just one base apart from a much larger clone, this may be a read error. Because the CDR3 is missing its conserved closing phenylalanine or tryptophan, this is likely a read error. The rearrangement links TRBV11-3 to TRBJ1-6; 8 nucleotides line up with TRBD1. V gave up 3 bases and J gave up 13 bases; unmatched junction bases: 23. The CDR3 extends over 19 amino acids. Germline CDR1 SGHNT, CDR2 YENEEA. The DNA for the CDR3 is TGTGCCAGCAGCTTCCGCAGGGGGCTATCTTGGGAGGTTCAGTGTCCCCTCCACCTT. Translating gives CASSFRRGLSWEVQCPLHL.

The sample holds many counts of this clonotype. The chain joins TRBV20-1 to TRBJ1-2; D is uncertain. There are 12 residues in the CDR3. The germline V gene encodes CDR1 DFQATT and CDR2 SNEGSKA (reference sequence). The V and J ends lost 5 bases and 2 bases respectively, with 9 bases between them. The CDR3 bases are TGCAGTGCTGATTCAGGAAACTATGGCTACACCTTC. Protein product: CSADSGNYGYTF.

This chain connects TRBV18 to TRBJ1-5, with D possibly TRBD1 on 5 matching bases. Germline V gives CDR1 KGHSH, CDR2 LQKENI. V lost 0 bases to trimming and J lost 6 bases, with 12 bases between them. The CDR3 length is 15 residues. Here the CDR3 reads CASSPPTPQGQPQHF. In nucleotides, the CDR3 is TGTGCCAGCTCACCACCGACCCCCCAGGGTCAGCCCCAGCATTTT.

This chain links TRBV5-1 with TRBJ2-3; 9 positions match TRBD2. The CDR3 extends over 15 amino acids. Losses at the gene ends were 4 bases for V and 6 bases for J; bases not matched to a gene: 9. The germline V gene encodes CDR1 SGHRS and CDR2 YFSETQ. CDR3 sequence reads: CASSPRRTSVDTQYF. The CDR3 DNA reads as TGCGCCAGCAGCCCACGGCGGACTAGCGTTGATACGCAGTATTTT.

This clonotype has a handful of counts. This chain uses TRBV20-1 with TRBJ2-2; D assignment may be TRBD1 or TRBD2 (5 bases each). The CDR3 sequence is 12 residues long. V lost 3 bases to trimming and J lost 6 bases, with 8 bases between them. Germline V gene lookup returns CDR1 DFQATT and CDR2 SNEGSKA (reference sequence). The chain's CDR3 is CSASLGAGELFF. CDR3 DNA: TGCAGTGCTAGTCTGGGGGCCGGGGAGCTGTTTTTT.

On this clonotype itself: One base away lies a much larger clone, so this may be a sequencing read error. The chain recombines TRBV6-1 with TRBJ2-1, with D uncertain. There are 13 residues in the CDR3. CDR1 is MNHNS, CDR2 SASEGT, per germline. Trimming cost V 5 bases and J 3 bases, with 8 bases left between them. In DNA form, the CDR3 reads TGTGCCAGCAGTTTACGGTTCTACAATGAGCAGTTCTTC. The encoded protein is CASSLRFYNEQFF.

Ten or more counts support this clonotype. The chain recombines TRBV3-1 with TRBJ1-4; no firm D call. V was trimmed by 3 bases and J by 9 bases, leaving 8 bases between them. This CDR3 spans 12 amino acids. Germline V gene sequence: CDR1 LGHDT, CDR2 YNNKEL (reference sequence). CDR3 sequence: CASSQPEQKLFF. In DNA form, the CDR3 reads TGTGCCAGCAGCCAGCCAGAACAAAAACTGTTTTTT.

CDR3 sequence: CASSLLGSGIYEQYF. CDR3 DNA: TGTGCCAGCAGTTTACTCGGTAGCGGGATCTACGAGCAGTACTTC. The rearrangement links TRBV28 to TRBJ2-7, with TRBD2 matching over 8 bases. Germline values: CDR1 MDHEN, CDR2 SYDVKM. CDR3 length: 15 residues. With V trimmed by 2 bases and J by 3 bases, 6 bases remained unmatched.

To note about this clonotype: A single base separates this from a much larger clone, so it may be a read error. The genes are TRBV30 and TRBJ2-1; D may be TRBD2 (6 bases). This CDR3 comprises 11 residues. Germline assignment: CDR1 GTSNPN and CDR2 SVGIG (reference sequence). Between the trimmed V and J ends, which lost 3 bases and 9 bases, there was a span of 9 bases. The CDR3 coding sequence is TGTGCCTGGAGCGGGGGAGGTGAGCAGTTCTTC. Residues: CAWSGGGEQFF.